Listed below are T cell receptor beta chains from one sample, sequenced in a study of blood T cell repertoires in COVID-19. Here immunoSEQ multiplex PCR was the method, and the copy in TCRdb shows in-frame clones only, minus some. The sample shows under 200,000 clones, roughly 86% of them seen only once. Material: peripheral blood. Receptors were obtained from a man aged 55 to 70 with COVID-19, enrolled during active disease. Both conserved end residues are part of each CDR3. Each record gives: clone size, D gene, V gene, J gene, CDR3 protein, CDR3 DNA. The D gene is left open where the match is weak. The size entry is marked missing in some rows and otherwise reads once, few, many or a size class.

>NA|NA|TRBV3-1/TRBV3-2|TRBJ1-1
CASTDVARTKAFF
TGTGCCAGCACCGACGTGGCTCGAACTAAAGCTTTCTTT
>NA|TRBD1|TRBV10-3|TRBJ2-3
CAIRTGVSTDTQYF
TGTGCCATCAGGACAGGGGTTAGCACAGATACGCAGTATTTT
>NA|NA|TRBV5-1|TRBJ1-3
CASSLTPGNTIYF
TGCGCCAGCAGCCTGACACCTGGAAACACCATATATTTT
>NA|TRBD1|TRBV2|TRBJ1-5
CASSEWGQGLNQPQHF
TGTGCCAGCAGTGAATGGGGACAGGGGCTAAATCAGCCCCAGCATTTT
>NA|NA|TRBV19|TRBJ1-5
CASTQGSSGNQPQHF
TGTGCCAGTACTCAGGGGTCCTCTGGCAATCAGCCCCAGCATTTT
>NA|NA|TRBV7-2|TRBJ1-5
CASSSQVYSNQPQHF
TGTGCCAGCAGCTCACAGGTCTATAGCAATCAGCCCCAGCATTTT
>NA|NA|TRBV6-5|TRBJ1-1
CASSLTESTEAFF
TGTGCCAGCAGCCTCACTGAGAGCACTGAAGCTTTCTTT
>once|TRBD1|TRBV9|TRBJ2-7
CASSVWDSTYEQYF
TGTGCCAGCAGCGTATGGGACAGTACCTACGAGCAGTACTTC
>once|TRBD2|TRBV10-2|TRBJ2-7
CASTIAGAQYEQYF
TGCGCCAGCACAATAGCGGGAGCCCAGTACGAGCAGTACTTC
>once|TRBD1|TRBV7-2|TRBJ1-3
CASSLGQGGNTIYF
TGTGCCAGCAGCTTAGGACAGGGTGGAAACACCATATATTTT
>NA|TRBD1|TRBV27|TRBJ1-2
CASSFVWTGATDYGYTF
TGTGCCAGCAGTTTTGTATGGACAGGGGCCACTGACTATGGCTACACCTTC
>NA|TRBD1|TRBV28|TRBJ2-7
CASSPGQGTNYEQYF
TGTGCCAGCAGTCCTGGACAGGGTACCAACTACGAGCAGTACTTC
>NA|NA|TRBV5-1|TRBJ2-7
CASSPAGPGEQYF
TGCGCCAGCAGCCCCGCGGGCCCGGGCGAGCAGTACTTC
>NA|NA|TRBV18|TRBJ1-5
CASSRTQGRGNQPQHF
TGTGCCAGCTCACGGACCCAGGGAAGGGGCAATCAGCCCCAGCATTTT
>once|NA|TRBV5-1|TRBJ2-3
CASSRRPADSTDTQYF
TGCGCCAGCAGCAGGAGACCGGCCGATAGCACAGATACGCAGTATTTT
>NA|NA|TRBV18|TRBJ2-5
CASSPPSFQETQYF
TGTGCCAGCTCCCCCCCGAGCTTTCAAGAGACCCAGTACTTC
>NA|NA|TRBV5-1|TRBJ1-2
CASSPEENYGYTF
TGCGCCAGCAGCCCCGAGGAAAACTATGGCTACACCTTC
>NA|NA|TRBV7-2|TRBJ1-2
CASSSTGSNYGYTF
TGTGCCAGCAGCTCAACCGGGTCCAACTATGGCTACACCTTC
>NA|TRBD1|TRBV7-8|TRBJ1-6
CASSLGQGVNNSPLHF
TGTGCCAGCAGCTTGGGACAGGGGGTCAATAATTCACCCCTCCACTTT
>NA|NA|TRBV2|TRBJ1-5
CASSERGVNQPQHF
TGTGCCAGCAGTGAAAGGGGTGTCAATCAGCCCCAGCATTTT
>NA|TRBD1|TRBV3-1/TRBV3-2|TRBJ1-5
CARGQVQPQHF
TGTGCCAGGGGACAGGTTCAGCCCCAGCATTTT
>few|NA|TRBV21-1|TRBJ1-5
CASSKSRQQGANSNQPQHF
TGTGCCAGCAGCAAAAGCAGGCAGCAGGGGGCTAATAGCAATCAGCCCCAGCATTTT
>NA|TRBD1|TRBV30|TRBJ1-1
CAWSVKGVGQGHTEAFF
TGTGCCTGGAGTGTAAAGGGGGTCGGACAGGGTCACACTGAAGCTTTCTTT
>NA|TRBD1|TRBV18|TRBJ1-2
CASSLRQGDGYTF
TGTGCCAGCTCACTTAGACAGGGCGATGGCTACACCTTC
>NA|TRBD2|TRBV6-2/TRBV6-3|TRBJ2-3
CASSLGRAGTADTQYF
TGTGCCAGCAGTTTAGGTCGAGCGGGGACGGCAGATACGCAGTATTTT
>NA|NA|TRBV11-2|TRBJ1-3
CASSFGKQMGNTIYF
TGTGCCAGCAGCTTCGGAAAACAGATGGGAAACACCATATATTTT
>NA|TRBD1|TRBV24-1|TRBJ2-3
CATSDRHGTVSDTQYF
TGTGCCACCAGTGACCGGCATGGGACAGTTTCAGATACGCAGTATTTT
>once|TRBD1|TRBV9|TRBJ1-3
CASSPSGTGLSSGNTIYF
TGTGCCAGCAGCCCATCCGGGACAGGGCTGAGCTCTGGAAACACCATATATTTT
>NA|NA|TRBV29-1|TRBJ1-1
CSVEEAMNPEAFF
TGCAGCGTTGAAGAGGCAATGAACCCTGAAGCTTTCTTT
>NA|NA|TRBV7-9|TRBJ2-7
CASSLAGGLREQYF
TGTGCCAGCAGCTTGGCAGGGGGACTTCGGGAGCAGTACTTC
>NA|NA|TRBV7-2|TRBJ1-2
CASSLGSGYGYTF
TGTGCCAGCAGCTTGGGGAGTGGGTATGGCTACACCTTC
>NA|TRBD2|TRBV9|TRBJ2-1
CANSVAASGGAPEQFF
TGTGCCAACAGCGTAGCCGCTAGCGGGGGGGCCCCTGAGCAGTTCTTC
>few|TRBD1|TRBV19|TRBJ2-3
CASSITGVRTDTQYF
TGTGCCAGTAGTATCACAGGGGTGCGCACAGATACGCAGTATTTT
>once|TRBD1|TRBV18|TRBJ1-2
CASSPSRDREHGYTF
TGTGCCAGCTCACCGTCCCGGGACAGGGAGCATGGCTACACCTTC
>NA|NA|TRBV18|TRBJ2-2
CASSRGQNTGELFF
TGTGCCAGCTCAAGAGGACAGAACACCGGGGAGCTGTTTTTT
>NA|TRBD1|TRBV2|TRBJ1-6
CASSEADRGVYSPLHF
TGTGCCAGCAGTGAGGCGGACAGGGGGGTGTATTCACCCCTCCACTTT
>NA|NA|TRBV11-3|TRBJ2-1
CASSLDRVSSYNEQFF
TGTGCCAGCAGCTTAGATCGGGTTAGCTCCTACAATGAGCAGTTCTTC
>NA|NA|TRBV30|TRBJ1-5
CAWSTTPPAPQHF
TGTGCCTGGAGTACGACTCCCCCGGCGCCCCAGCATTTT
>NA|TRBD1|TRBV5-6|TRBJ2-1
CASNRQGEQFF
TGTGCCAGCAATCGACAGGGTGAGCAGTTCTTC
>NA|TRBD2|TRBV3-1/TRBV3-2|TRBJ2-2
CASSQNVRRLADLGELFF
TGTGCCAGCAGCCAAAATGTCCGGCGACTAGCGGATCTCGGGGAGCTGTTTTTT
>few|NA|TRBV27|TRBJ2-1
CASSYKGRQAYNEQFF
TGTGCCAGCAGTTACAAGGGGAGGCAAGCCTACAATGAGCAGTTCTTC
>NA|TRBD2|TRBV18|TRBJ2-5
CASSDQSGAQETQYF
TGTGCCAGCTCAGATCAGAGCGGGGCTCAAGAGACCCAGTACTTC
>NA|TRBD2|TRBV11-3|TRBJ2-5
CASSLPGLAGVQETQYF
TGTGCCAGCAGCTTGCCGGGACTAGCGGGAGTCCAAGAGACCCAGTACTTC
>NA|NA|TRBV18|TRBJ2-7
CASSPLERYEQYF
TGTGCCAGCTCACCCCTCGAGAGATACGAGCAGTACTTC
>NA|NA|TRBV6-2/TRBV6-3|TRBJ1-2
CASSYLTGNYGYTF
TGTGCCAGCAGTTACCTGACAGGCAACTATGGCTACACCTTC
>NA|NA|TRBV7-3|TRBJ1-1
CASSVHGDSNTEAFF
TGTGCCAGCAGCGTGCACGGGGACTCAAACACTGAAGCTTTCTTT
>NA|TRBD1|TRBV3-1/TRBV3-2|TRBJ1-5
CASSLQGAGNQPQHF
TGTGCCAGCAGCCTCCAGGGGGCTGGGAATCAGCCCCAGCATTTT
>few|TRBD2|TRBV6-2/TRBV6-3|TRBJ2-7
CASSRLAQSSYEQYF
TGTGCCAGCAGTCGACTAGCCCAGAGCTCCTACGAGCAGTACTTC
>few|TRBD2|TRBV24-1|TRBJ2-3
CATSRFLAGDSSTDTQYF
TGTGCCACCAGTCGCTTCCTAGCGGGGGACTCTAGCACAGATACGCAGTATTTT
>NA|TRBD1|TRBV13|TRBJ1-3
CASSLLTGLSGNTIYF
TGTGCCAGCAGCTTATTGACAGGGCTCTCTGGAAACACCATATATTTT
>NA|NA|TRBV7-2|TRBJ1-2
CASSSYLQEGGYGYTF
TGTGCCAGCAGCTCGTACCTTCAGGAGGGTGGCTATGGCTACACCTTC
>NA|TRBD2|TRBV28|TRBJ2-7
CASRKRGGPYEQYF
TGTGCCAGCAGAAAGCGGGGGGGCCCCTACGAGCAGTACTTC
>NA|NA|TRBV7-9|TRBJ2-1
CASSLPRTISWSTNEQFF
TGTGCCAGCAGCTTACCTAGGACTATCTCCTGGAGCACGAATGAGCAGTTCTTC
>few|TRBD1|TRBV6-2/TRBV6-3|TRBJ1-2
CASSSFDRGSNYGYTF
TGTGCCAGCAGTTCGTTTGACAGGGGGTCGAACTATGGCTACACCTTC
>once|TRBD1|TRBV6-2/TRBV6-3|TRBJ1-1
CASSDRVRTEAFF
TGTGCCAGCAGTGACAGGGTCCGGACTGAAGCTTTCTTT
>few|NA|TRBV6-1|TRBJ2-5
CASSEQQGQETQYF
TGTGCCAGCAGTGAACAACAGGGTCAGGAGACCCAGTACTTC
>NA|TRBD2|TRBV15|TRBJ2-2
CATSIGTSFTGELFF
TGTGCCACCAGCATCGGGACTAGCTTCACCGGGGAGCTGTTTTTT
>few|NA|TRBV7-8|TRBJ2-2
CASSLDFDTGELFF
TGTGCCAGCAGCTTAGACTTCGACACCGGGGAGCTGTTTTTT
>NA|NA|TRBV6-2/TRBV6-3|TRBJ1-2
CASSNAGGSYGYTF
TGTGCCAGCAGTAACGCCGGCGGGAGCTATGGCTACACCTTC